One sample yielded the 9 T cell receptor beta chains listed below, sequenced in a study of control samples from healthy donors and cancer patients. TCRdb keeps only in-frame clones here, not all; method: immunoSEQ multiplex PCR. Found here are tens of thousands of clones, over 85% of them singletons; the top ten hold around 0.8%. The sample was PBMCs. These receptors all stem from a man younger than 40 with colorectal cancer.

This clone was detected only a few times. The rearrangement uses TRBV2 and TRBJ2-7; a possible D gene is TRBD1 (5 bases). Trimming pared 7 bases from V and 2 bases from J, leaving 9 bases between. The CDR3 is 12 residues long. Germline V gives CDR1 SNHLY, CDR2 FYNNEI. In DNA form, the CDR3 reads TGTGCCAGCATGGGGCAGACCTACGAGCAGTACTTC. Protein sequence: CASMGQTYEQYF.

The J gene is TRBJ1-6, the V gene TRBV6-5, with 8 bases that match TRBD1. Germline values: CDR1 MNHEY, CDR2 SVGAGI. This CDR3 has 12 amino acids. V lost 6 bases to trimming and J lost 10 bases; unmatched junction nucleotides: 2. The chain's CDR3 is CASRQGESPLHF. CDR3 DNA sequence: TGTGCCAGCAGACAGGGGGAGTCACCCCTCCACTTT.

J is TRBJ2-1 and V is TRBV14; D may be TRBD2 (5 bases). The CDR3 sequence is 15 residues long. The V end lost 4 bases, the J end lost 4 bases, and 14 bases lay between the germline ends. Looked up from germline, CDR1 is SGHDN and CDR2 is FVKESK. The CDR3 DNA is TGTGCCAGCAGCCCAACAGAGGGAATTTACAATGAGCAGTTCTTC. It codes for CASSPTEGIYNEQFF. Complete variable domain (other parts from reference TRBV14 and TRBJ2-1): EAGVTQFPSHSVIEKGQTVTLRCDPISGHDNLYWYRRVMGKEIKFLLHFVKESKQDESGMPNNRFLAERTGGTYSTLKVQPAELEDSGVYFCASSPTEGIYNEQFFGPGTRLTVL.

V usage is TRBV5-1 and J usage is TRBJ1-6, with a weak D call TRBD1 (5 bases). CDR3 length: 15 amino acids. Germline-derived CDR1 and CDR2 are SGHRS and YFSETQ. V was pared by 0 bases and J by 7 bases, with 11 bases between. CDR3 coding DNA: TGCGCCAGCAGCTTGGAAGGGGCTGAGAATTCACCCCTCCACTTT. It specifies CASSLEGAENSPLHF.

The chain combines TRBV6-5 with TRBJ1-3; possible D gene TRBD1, 5 bases. Trimming took 7 bases from V and 7 from J, leaving 17 bases between them. Germline CDR1 and CDR2: MNHEY and SVGAGI. The length of the CDR3 is 14 residues. This CDR3 reads CASIGLVGGNTIYF. The CDR3 DNA sequence: TGTGCCAGCATTGGATTGGTCGGGGGTAACACCATATATTTT.

The CDR3 sequence: CASSLDGTAVNYGYTF. The DNA of the CDR3 is TGTGCCAGCAGTTTAGATGGGACAGCTGTTAACTATGGCTACACCTTC. The genes are TRBV27 and TRBJ1-2, with TRBD1 matching over 7 bases. The CDR3 is 16 amino acids. Germline V lookup: CDR1 MNHEY, CDR2 SMNVEV (reference sequence). Trimming cost V 2 bases and J 1 base; bases outside gene matches: 7.

This clone has more than one count but fewer than ten. This chain uses TRBV5-1 with TRBJ2-2; the D is unclear. The V end was cut by 4 bases, the J end by 10 bases, with 11 bases between. This CDR3 comprises 12 residues. Germline CDR1 reads SGHRS; CDR2 reads YFSETQ. This CDR3 reads CASSLWGMELFF. The DNA for the CDR3 is TGCGCCAGCAGCCTGTGGGGAATGGAGCTGTTTTTT.

V and J are TRBV27 and TRBJ1-1, with D unclear. In germline, CDR1 is MNHEY, CDR2 SMNVEV (reference sequence). The CDR3 is 15 amino acids. The V end was cut by 1 base, the J end by 1 base, with 10 bases between. CDR3 region: CASSLYGLANTEAFF. The CDR3, as DNA: TGTGCCAGCAGTTTATACGGACTTGCGAACACTGAAGCTTTCTTT.

The chain employs TRBV6-5 and TRBJ2-5; TRBD2 aligns across 8 bases. The CDR3 has 13 residues. V shed 8 bases, J shed 7 bases, and the junction held 9 bases outside the gene matches. The germline V gene has CDR1 MNHEY and CDR2 SVGAGI. The CDR3 spells CASEGSGGRTQYF. The CDR3, as DNA: TGTGCCAGCGAGGGGAGCGGGGGTAGGACCCAGTACTTC.